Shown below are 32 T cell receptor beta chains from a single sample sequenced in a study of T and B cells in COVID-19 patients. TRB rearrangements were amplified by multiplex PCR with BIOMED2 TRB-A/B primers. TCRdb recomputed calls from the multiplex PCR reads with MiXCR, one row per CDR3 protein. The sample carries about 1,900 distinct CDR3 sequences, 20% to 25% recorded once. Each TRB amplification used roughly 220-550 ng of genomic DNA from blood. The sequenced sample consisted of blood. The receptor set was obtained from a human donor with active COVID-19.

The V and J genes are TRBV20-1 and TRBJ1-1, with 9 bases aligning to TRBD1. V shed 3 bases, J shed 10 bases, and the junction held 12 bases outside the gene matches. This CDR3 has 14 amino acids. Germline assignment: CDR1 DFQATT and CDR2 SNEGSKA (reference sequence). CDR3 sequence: CSASASGTGRRAFF. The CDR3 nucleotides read TGCAGTGCTAGTGCCTCCGGGACAGGGAGGAGAGCTTTCTTT.

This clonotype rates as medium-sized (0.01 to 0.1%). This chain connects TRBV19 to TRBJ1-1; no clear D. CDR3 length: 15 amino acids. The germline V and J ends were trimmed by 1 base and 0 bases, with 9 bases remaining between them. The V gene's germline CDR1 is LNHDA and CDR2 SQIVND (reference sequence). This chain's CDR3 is CASSIVRGMNTEAFF. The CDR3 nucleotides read TGTGCCAGTAGTATAGTGCGGGGTATGAACACTGAAGCTTTCTTT.

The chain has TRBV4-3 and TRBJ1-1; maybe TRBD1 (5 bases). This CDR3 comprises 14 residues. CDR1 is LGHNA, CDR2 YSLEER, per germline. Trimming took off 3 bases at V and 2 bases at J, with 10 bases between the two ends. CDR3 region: CASSQGTVNTEAFF. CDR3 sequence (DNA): TGCGCCAGCAGCCAGGGGACGGTTAACACTGAAGCTTTCTTT.

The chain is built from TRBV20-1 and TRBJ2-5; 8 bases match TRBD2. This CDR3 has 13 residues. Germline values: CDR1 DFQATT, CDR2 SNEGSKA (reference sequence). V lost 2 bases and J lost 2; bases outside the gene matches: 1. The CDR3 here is CSARIAGQETQYF. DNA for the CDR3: TGCAGTGCTAGAATAGCGGGGCAAGAGACCCAGTACTTC.

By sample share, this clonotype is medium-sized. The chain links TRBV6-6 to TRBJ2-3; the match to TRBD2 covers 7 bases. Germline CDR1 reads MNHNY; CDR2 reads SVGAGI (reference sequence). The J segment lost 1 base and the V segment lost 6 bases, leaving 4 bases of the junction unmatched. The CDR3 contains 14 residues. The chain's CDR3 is CASRSGGRTDTQYF. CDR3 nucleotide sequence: TGTGCCAGCAGGTCGGGAGGACGCACAGATACGCAGTATTTT.

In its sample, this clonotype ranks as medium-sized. DNA of the CDR3: TGTGCCAGCAGGGGACTAGCGGGAGTCAACGAGCAGTACTTC. The encoded protein is CASRGLAGVNEQYF. The chain employs TRBV6-5 and TRBJ2-7, with 14 bases lining up with TRBD2. Germline lookup yields CDR1 MNHEY and CDR2 SVGAGI. The V and J ends lost 6 bases and 5 bases, in that order; junction bases with no gene match: 3. This CDR3 contains 14 residues.

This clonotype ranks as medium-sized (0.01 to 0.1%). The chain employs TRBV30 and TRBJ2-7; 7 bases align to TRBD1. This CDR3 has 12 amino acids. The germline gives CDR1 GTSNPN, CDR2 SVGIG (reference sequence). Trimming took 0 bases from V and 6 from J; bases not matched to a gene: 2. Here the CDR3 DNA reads TGTGCCTGGAGTGTACAGGGGAGCGAGCAGTACTTC. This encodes CAWSVQGSEQYF.

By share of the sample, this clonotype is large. In nucleotides, the CDR3 is TGCAGCGTTGGTCGCGGGGCTGGGGCCAACGTCCTGACTTTC. Amino acid sequence: CSVGRGAGANVLTF. The genes are TRBV29-1 and TRBJ2-6; D perhaps matches TRBD2 (6 bases). The germline V and J ends were trimmed by 4 bases and 2 bases, with 9 bases remaining between them. CDR1 and CDR2 (germline): SQVTM, ANQGSEA. This CDR3 has 14 residues. The full variable domain, its missing parts supplied by reference TRBV29-1 and TRBJ2-6, is SAVISQKPSRDICQRGTSLTIQCQVDSQVTMMFWYRQQPGQSLTLIATANQGSEATYESGFVIDKFPISRPNLTFSTLTVSNMSPEDSSIYLCSVGRGAGANVLTFGAGSRLTVL.

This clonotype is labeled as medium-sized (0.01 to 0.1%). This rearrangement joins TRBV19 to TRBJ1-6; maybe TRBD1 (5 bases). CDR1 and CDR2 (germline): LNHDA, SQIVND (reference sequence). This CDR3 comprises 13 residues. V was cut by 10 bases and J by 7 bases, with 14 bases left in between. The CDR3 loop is CATPGRENSPLHF. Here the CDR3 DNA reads TGTGCCACCCCGGGACGGGAGAATTCACCCCTCCACTTT. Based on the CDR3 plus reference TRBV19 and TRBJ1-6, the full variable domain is DGGITQSPKYLFRKEGQNVTLSCEQNLNHDAMYWYRQDPGQGLRLIYYSQIVNDFQKGDIAEGYSVSREKKESFPLTVTSAQKNPTAFYLCATPGRENSPLHFGNGTRLTVT.

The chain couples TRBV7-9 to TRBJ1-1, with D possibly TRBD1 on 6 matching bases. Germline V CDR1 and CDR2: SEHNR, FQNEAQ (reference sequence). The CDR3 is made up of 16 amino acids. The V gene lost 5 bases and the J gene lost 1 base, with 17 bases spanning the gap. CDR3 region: CASSPDRRGQNTEAFF. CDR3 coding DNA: TGTGCCAGCAGCCCAGATCGTAGGGGACAGAACACTGAAGCTTTCTTT. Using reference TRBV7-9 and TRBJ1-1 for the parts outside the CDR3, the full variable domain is DTGVSQNPRHKITKRGQNVTFRCDPISEHNRLYWYRQTLGQGPEFLTYFQNEAQLEKSRLLSDRFSAERPKGSFSTLEIQRTEQGDSAMYLCASSPDRRGQNTEAFFGQGTRLTVV.

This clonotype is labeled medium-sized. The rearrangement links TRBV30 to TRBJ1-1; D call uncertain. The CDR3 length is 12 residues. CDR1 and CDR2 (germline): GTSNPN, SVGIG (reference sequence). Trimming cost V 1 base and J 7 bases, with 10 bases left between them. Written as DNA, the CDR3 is TGTGCCTGGAGTGCAGATGGTAATGAAGCTTTCTTT. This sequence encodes CAWSADGNEAFF.

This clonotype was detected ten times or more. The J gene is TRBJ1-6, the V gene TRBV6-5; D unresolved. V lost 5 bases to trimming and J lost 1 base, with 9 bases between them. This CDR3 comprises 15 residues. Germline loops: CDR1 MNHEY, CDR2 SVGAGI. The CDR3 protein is CASSEGWSYNSPLHF. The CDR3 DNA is TGTGCCAGCAGTGAAGGGTGGTCCTATAATTCACCCCTCCACTTT.

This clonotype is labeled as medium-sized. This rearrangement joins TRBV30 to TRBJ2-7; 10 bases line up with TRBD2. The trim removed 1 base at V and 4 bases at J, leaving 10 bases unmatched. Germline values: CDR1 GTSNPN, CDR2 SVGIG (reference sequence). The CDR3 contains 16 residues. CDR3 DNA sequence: TGTGCCTGGAGTGGGAGGCGGCCTAGCGGGGGATACGAGCAGTACTTC. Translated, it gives CAWSGRRPSGGYEQYF.

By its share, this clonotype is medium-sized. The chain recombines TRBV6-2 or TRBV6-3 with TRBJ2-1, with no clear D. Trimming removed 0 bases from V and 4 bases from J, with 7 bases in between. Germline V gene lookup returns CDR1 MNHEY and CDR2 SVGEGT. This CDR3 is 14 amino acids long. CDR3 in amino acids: CASSYSSDYNEQFF. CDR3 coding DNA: TGTGCCAGCAGTTACTCGAGCGATTACAATGAGCAGTTCTTC.

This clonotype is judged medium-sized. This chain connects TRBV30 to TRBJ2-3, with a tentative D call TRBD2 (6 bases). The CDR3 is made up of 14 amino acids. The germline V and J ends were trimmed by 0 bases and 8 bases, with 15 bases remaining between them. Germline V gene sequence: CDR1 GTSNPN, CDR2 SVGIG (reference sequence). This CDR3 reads CAWSVLPSEGTQYF. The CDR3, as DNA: TGTGCCTGGAGTGTACTCCCTAGCGAGGGTACGCAGTATTTT. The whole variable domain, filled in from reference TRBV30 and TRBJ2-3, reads SQTIHQWPATLVQPVGSPLSLECTVEGTSNPNLYWYRQAAGRGLQLLFYSVGIGQISSEVPQNLSASRPQDRQFILSSKKLLLSDSGFYLCAWSVLPSEGTQYFGPGTRLTVL.

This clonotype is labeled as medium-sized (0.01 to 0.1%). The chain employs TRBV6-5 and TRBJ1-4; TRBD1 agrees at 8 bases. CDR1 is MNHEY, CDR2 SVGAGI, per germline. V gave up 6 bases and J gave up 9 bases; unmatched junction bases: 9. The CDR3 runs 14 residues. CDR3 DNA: TGTGCCAGCAGCCTGACAGGGGTGACGCAAAAACTGTTTTTT. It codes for CASSLTGVTQKLFF.

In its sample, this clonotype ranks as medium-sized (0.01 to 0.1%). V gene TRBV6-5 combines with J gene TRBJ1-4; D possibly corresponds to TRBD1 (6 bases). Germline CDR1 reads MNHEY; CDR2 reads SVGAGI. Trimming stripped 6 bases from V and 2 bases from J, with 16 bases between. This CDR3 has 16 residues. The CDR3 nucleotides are TGTGCCAGCAGACTTATAGGGGGGTCTACTAATGAAAAACTGTTTTTT. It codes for CASRLIGGSTNEKLFF.

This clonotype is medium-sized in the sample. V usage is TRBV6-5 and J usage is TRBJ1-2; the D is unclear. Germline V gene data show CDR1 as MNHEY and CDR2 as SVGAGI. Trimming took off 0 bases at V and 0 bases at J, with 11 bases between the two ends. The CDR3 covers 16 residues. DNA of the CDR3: TGTGCCAGCAGTTACTCGGTGCTTAGGGCTAACTATGGCTACACCTTC. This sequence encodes CASSYSVLRANYGYTF.

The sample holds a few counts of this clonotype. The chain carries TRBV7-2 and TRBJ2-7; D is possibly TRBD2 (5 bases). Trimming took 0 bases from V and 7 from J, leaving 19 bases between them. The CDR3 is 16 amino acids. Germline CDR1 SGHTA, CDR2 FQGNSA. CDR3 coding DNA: TGTGCCAGCAGCTTAGCGGGGAGCGGCAGGTTTCGTGAGCAGTACTTC. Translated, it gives CASSLAGSGRFREQYF.

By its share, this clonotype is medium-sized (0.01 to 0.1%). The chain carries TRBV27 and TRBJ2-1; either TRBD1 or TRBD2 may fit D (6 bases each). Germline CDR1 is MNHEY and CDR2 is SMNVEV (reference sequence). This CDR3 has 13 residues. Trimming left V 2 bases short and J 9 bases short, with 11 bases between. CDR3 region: CASSLMRGAEQFF. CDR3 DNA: TGTGCCAGCAGTTTAATGAGGGGGGCTGAGCAGTTCTTC.

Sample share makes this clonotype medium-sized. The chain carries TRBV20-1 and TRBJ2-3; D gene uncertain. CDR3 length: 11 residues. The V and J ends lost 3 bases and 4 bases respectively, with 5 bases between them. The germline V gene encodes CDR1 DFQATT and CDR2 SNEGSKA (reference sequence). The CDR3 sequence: CSARSADTQYF. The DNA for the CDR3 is TGCAGTGCTAGGTCCGCAGATACGCAGTATTTT.

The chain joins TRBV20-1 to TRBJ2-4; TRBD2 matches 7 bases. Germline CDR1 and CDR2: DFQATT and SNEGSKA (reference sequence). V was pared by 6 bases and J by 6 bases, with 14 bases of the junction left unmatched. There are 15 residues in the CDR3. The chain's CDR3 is CSASSKGVAGNIQYF. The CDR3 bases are TGCAGTGCCTCATCCAAGGGAGTAGCGGGAAACATTCAGTACTTC.

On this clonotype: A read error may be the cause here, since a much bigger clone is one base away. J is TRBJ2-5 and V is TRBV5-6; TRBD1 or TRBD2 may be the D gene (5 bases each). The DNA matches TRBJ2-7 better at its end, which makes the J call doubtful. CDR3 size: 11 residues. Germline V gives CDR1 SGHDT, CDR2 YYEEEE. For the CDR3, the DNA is TGCGCCAGCAGCCCCGGGGCCGAGCAGTACTTC. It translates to CASSPGAEQYF.

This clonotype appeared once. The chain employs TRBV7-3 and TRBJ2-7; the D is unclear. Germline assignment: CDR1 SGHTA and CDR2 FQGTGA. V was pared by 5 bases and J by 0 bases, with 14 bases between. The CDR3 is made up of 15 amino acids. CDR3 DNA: TGTGCCAGCAGCCAAGGTGCCGGGTCCTCCTACGAGCAGTACTTC. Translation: CASSQGAGSSYEQYF.

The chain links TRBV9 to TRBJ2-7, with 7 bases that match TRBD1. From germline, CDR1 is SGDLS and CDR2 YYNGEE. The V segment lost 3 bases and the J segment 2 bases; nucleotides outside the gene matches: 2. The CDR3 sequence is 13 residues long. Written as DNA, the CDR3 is TGTGCCAGCAGCGGGCAGGGGGCCTACGAGCAGTACTTC. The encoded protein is CASSGQGAYEQYF.

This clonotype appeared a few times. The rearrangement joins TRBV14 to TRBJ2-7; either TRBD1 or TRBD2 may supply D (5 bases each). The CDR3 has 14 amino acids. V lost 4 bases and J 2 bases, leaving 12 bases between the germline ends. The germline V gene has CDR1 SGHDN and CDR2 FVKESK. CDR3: CASSRQGVAYEQYF. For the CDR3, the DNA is TGTGCCAGCAGCCGTCAGGGAGTTGCCTACGAGCAGTACTTC.

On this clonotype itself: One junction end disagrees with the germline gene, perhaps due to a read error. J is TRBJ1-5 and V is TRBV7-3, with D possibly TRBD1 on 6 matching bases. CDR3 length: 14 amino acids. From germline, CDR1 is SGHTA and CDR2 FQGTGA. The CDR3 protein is CASSLGHNNQPQPF. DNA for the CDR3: TGTGCCAGCAGCTTGGGACACAACAATCAGCCCCAGCCTTTT.

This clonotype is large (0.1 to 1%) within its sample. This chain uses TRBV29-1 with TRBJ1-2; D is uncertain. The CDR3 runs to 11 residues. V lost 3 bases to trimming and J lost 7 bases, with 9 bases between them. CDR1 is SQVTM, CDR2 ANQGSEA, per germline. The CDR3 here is CSVDPGSGYTF. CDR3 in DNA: TGCAGCGTTGACCCCGGAAGTGGCTACACCTTC.

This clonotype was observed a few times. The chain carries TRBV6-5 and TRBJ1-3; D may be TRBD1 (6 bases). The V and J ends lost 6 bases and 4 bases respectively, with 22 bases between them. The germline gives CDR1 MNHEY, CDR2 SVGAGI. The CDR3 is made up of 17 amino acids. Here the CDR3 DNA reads TGTGCCAGCAGACGACAGGCGTTGGGGGGAAACGGAAACACCATATATTTT. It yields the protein CASRRQALGGNGNTIYF.

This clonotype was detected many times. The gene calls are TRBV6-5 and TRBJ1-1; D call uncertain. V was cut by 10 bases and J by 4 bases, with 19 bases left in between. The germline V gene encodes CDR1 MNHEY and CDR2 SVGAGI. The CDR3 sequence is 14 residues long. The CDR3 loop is CATRRTGMGTEAFF. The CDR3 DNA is TGTGCCACCCGTCGGACGGGGATGGGCACTGAAGCTTTCTTT.

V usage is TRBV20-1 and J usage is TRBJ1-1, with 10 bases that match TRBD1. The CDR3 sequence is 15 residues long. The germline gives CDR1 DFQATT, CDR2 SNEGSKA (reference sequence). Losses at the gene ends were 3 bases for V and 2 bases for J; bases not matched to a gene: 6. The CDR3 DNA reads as TGCAGTGCTAGTGGGACAGGGGATGGAAACACTGAAGCTTTCTTT. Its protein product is CSASGTGDGNTEAFF.

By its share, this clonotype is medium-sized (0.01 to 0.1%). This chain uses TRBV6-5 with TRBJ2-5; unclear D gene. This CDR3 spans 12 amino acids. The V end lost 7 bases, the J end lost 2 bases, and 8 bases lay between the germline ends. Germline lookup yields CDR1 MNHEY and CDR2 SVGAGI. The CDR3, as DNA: TGTGCCAGCAAAGCACCACAAGAGACCCAGTACTTC. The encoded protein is CASKAPQETQYF.